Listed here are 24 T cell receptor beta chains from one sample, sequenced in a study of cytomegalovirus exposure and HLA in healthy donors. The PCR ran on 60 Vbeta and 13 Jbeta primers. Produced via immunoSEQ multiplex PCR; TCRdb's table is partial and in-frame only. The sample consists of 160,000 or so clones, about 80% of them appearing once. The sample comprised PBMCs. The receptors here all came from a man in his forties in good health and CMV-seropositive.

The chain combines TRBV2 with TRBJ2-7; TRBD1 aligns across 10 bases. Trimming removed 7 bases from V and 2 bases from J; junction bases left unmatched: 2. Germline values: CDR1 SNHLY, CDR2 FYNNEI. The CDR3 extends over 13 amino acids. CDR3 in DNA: TGTGCCAGCATAGGACAGGGGGCCTACGAGCAGTACTTC. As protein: CASIGQGAYEQYF.

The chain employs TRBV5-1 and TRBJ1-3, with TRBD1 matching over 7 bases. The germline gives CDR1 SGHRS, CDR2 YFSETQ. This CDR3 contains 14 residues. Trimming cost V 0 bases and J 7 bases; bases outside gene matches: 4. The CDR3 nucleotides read TGCGCCAGCAGCTTGGGACAGGGCGCCAACACCATATATTTT. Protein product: CASSLGQGANTIYF.

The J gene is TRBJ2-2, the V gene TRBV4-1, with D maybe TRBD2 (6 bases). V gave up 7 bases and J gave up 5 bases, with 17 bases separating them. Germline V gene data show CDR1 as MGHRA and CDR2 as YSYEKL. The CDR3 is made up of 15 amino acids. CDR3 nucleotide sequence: TGCGCCAGCACCACTACCGGGAGTGGAACCGGGGAGCTGTTTTTT. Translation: CASTTTGSGTGELFF.

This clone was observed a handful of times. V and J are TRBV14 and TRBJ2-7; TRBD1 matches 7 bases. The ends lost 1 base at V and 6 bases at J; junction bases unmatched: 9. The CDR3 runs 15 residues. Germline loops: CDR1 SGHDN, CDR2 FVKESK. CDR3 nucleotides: TGTGCCAGCAGCCAAGTCGAACAGGGGCGTTTCGAGCAGTACTTC. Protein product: CASSQVEQGRFEQYF.

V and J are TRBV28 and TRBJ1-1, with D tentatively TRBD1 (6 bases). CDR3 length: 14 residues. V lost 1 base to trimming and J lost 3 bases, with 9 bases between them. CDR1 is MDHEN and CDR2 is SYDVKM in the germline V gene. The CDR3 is CASSLSGAHTEAFF. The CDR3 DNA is TGTGCCAGCAGTTTATCAGGGGCGCACACTGAAGCTTTCTTT.

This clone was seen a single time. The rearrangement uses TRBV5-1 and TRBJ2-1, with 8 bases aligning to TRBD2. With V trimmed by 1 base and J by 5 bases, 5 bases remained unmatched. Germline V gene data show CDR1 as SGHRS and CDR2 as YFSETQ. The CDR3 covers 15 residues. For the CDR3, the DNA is TGCGCCAGCAGCTTGAGATTAGCGGGGCACAATGAGCAGTTCTTC. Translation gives CASSLRLAGHNEQFF.

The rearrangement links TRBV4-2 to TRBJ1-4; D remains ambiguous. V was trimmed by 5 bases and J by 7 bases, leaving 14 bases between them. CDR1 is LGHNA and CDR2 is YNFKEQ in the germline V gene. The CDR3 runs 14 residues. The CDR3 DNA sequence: TGTGCCAGCAGCTCAGTAGGACTGGCTGAAAAACTGTTTTTT. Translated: CASSSVGLAEKLFF.

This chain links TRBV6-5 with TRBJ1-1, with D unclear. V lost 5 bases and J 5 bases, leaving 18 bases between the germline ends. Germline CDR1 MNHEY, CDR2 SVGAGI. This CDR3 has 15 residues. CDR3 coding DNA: TGTGCCAGCAGTCAGTTTCGAATGGGCGAAACTGAAGCTTTCTTT. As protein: CASSQFRMGETEAFF.

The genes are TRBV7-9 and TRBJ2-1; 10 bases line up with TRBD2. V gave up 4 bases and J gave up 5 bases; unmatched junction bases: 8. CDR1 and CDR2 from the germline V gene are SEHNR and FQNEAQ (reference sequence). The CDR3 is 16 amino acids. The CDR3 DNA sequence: TGTGCCAGCAGCTCCCCCATAGCGGGAGGAGACAATGAGCAGTTCTTC. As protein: CASSSPIAGGDNEQFF.

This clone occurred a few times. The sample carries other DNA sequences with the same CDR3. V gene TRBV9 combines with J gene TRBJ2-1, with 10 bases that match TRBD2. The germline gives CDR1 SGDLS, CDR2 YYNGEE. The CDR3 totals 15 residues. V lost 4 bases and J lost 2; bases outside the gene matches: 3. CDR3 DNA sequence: TGTGCCAGCAGCCGGACTAGCGGAACCTACAATGAGCAGTTCTTC. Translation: CASSRTSGTYNEQFF.

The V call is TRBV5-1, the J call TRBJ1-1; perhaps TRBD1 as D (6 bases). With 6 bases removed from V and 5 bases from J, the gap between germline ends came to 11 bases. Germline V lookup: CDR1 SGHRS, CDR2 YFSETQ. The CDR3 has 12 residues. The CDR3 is CASNKQGTEAFF. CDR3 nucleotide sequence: TGCGCCAGCAACAAACAGGGTACTGAAGCTTTCTTT.

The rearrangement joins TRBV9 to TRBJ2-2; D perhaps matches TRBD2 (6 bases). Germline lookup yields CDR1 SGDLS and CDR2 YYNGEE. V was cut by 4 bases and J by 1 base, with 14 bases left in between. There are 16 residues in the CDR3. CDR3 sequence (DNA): TGTGCCAGCAGCTCAGGAGGGCGGATGAACACCGGGGAGCTGTTTTTT. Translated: CASSSGGRMNTGELFF. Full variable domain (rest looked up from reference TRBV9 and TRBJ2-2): DSGVTQTPKHLITATGQRVTLRCSPRSGDLSVYWYQQSLDQGLQFLIQYYNGEERAKGNILERFSAQQFPDLHSELNLSSLELGDSALYFCASSSGGRMNTGELFFGEGSRLTVL.

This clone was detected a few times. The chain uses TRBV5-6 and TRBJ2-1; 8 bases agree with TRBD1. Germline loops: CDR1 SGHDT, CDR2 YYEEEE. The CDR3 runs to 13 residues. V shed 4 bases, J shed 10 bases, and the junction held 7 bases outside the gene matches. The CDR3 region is CASSTGQVREQFF. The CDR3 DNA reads TGTGCCAGCAGCACGGGACAGGTGAGAGAGCAGTTCTTC.

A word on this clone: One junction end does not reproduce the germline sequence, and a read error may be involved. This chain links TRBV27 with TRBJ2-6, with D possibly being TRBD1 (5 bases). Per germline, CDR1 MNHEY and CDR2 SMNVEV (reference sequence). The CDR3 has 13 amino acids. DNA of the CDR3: TGTGCCACCCGTAGAGCTGGGGCCAACGGCCTGACTTTC. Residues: CATRRAGANGLTF.

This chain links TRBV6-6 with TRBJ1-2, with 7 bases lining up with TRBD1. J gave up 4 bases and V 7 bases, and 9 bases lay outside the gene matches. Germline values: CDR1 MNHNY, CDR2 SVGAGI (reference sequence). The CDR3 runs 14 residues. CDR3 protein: CASTLGQDRYGYTF. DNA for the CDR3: TGTGCCAGCACCCTCGGACAGGATCGCTATGGCTACACCTTC.

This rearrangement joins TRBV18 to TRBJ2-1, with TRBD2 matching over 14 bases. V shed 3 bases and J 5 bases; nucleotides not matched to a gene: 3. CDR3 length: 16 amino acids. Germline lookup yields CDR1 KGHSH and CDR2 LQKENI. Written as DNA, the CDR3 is TGTGCCAGCTCACCGGGACTAGCGGGAGTGAACAATGAGCAGTTCTTC. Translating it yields CASSPGLAGVNNEQFF.

CDR3 sequence (DNA): TGCAGCGTTTCCCTACAAGGGGACACTGAAGCTTTCTTT. Translating it yields CSVSLQGDTEAFF. V is TRBV29-1 and J is TRBJ1-1; perhaps TRBD1 as D (5 bases). This CDR3 spans 13 amino acids. From germline, CDR1 is SQVTM and CDR2 ANQGSEA. Trimming removed 5 bases from V and 3 bases from J, with 13 bases in between.

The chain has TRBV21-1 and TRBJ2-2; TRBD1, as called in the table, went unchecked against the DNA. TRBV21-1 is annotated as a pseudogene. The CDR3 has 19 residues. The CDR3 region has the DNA TGTGCCAGCAGCAAAGGGGGGACAGGGGGCAGGAATTGCACCGGGGAGCTGTTTTTT. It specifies CASSKGGTGGRNCTGELFF.

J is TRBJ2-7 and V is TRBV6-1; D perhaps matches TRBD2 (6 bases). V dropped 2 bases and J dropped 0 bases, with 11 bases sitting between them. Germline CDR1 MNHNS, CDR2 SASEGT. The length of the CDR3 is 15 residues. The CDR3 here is CASSELAASSYEQYF. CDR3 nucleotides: TGTGCCAGCAGTGAATTAGCGGCCAGCTCCTACGAGCAGTACTTC.

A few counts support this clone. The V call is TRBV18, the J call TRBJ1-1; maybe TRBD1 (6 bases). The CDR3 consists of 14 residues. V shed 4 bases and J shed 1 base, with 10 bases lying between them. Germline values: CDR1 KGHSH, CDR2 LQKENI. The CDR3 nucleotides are TGTGCCAGCTCACTAGAGGACAGGAACACTGAAGCTTTCTTT. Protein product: CASSLEDRNTEAFF.

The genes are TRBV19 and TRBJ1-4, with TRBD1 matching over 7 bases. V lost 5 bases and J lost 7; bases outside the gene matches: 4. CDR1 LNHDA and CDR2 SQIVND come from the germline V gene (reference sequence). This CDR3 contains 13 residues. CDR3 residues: CASSYRGVEKLFF. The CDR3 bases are TGTGCCAGTAGTTACAGGGGAGTTGAAAAACTGTTTTTT.

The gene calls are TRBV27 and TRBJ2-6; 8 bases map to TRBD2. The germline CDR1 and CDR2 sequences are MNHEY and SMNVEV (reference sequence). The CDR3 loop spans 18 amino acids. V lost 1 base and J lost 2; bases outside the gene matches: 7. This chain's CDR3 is CASSLFAAGVTGANVLTF. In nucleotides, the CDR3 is TGTGCCAGCAGTTTATTCGCAGCGGGAGTTACTGGGGCCAACGTCCTGACTTTC.

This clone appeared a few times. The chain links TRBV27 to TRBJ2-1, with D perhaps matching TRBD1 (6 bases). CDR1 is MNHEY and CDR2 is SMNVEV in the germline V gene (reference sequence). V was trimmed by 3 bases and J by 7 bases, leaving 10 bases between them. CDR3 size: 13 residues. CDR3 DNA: TGTGCCAGCAGTTTGGGGGCTCGGAATGAGCAGTTCTTC. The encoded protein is CASSLGARNEQFF.

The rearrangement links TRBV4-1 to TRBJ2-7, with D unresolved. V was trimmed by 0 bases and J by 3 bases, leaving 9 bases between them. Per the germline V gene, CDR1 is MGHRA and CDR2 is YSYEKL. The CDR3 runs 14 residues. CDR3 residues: CASSQETLYYEQYF. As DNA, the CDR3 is TGCGCCAGCAGCCAAGAAACTCTCTACTACGAGCAGTACTTC.